The clone carrying this T cell receptor (beta chain) came up many times. The CDR3 is cut off 3 residues early in the read; its end comes from the germline J gene. The data stem from a study of T cell clonality in common variable immunodeficiency. Sequencing was performed with immunoSEQ multiplex PCR; in TCRdb, only in-frame clones are kept and a portion is missing. Observed in the sample are about 52,000 clones, none of them singletons. V shed 0 bases, J shed 6 bases, and the junction held 1 base outside the gene matches. This CDR3 is 14 amino acids long. Germline CDR1 is SGHRS and CDR2 is YFSETQ. This rearrangement joins TRBV5-1 to TRBJ2-2, with TRBD1 matching 8 bases. Sequenced input: peripheral blood mononuclear cells. The sequence was obtained from a person aged 18-70 years in good health. Partial CDR3 DNA: TGCGCCAGCAGCTTGGGGACAGGGTCCGGGGAG. It codes for CASSLGTGSGE. The CDR3 in its entirety is CASSLGTGSGELFF.